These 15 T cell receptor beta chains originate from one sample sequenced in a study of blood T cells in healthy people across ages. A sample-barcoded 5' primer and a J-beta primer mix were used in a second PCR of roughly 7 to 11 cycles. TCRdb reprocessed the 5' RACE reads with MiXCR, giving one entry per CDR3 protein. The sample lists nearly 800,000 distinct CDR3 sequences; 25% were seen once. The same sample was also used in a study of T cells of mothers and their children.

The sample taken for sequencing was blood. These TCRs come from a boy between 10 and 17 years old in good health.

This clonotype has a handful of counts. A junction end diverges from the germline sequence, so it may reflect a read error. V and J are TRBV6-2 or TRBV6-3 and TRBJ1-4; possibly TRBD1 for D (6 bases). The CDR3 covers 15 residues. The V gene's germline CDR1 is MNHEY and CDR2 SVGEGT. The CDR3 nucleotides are TGTGCCAGCAGTTCAACAGGGCTGACTAACGAAAAACTGTTTTTT. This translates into CASSSTGLTNEKLFF.

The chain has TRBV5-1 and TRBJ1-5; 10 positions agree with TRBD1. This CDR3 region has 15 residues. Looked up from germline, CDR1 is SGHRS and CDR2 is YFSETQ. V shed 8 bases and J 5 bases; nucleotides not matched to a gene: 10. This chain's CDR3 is CARPGGDRGYQPQHF. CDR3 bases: TGCGCCAGGCCCGGAGGGGACAGGGGTTATCAGCCCCAGCATTTT. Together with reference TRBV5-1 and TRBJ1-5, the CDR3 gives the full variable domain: KAGVTQTPRYLIKTRGQQVTLSCSPISGHRSVSWYQQTPGQGLQFLFEYFSETQRNKGNFPGRFSGRQFSNSRSEMNVSTLELGDSALYLCARPGGDRGYQPQHFGDGTRLSIL.

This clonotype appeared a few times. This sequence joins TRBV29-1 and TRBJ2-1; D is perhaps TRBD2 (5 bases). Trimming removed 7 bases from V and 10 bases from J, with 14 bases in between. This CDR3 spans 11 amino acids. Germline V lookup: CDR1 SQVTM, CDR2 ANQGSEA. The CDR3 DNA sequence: TGCAGCGCCGAAGAGGGTTGGGAGCAGTTCTTC. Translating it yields CSAEEGWEQFF.

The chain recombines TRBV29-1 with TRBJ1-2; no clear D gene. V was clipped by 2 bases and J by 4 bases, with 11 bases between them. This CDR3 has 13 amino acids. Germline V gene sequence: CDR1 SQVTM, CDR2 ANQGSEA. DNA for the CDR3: TGCAGCGTTGAAAGAGAAAATGGCTATGGCTACACCTTC. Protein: CSVERENGYGYTF.

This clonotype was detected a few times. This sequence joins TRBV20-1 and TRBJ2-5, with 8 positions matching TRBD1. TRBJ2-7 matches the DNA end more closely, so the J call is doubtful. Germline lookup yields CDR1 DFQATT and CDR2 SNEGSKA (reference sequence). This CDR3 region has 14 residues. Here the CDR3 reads CSAGTPGQAYEQYF. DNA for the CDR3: TGCAGTGCCGGTACTCCGGGACAGGCCTACGAGCAGTACTTC.

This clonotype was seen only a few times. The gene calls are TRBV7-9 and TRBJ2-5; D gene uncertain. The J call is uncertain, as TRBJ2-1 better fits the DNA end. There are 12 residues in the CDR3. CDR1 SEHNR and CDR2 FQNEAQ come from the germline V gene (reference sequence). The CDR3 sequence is CASSLRPNEQFF. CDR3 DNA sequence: TGTGCCAGCAGCCTAAGACCTAATGAGCAGTTCTTC.

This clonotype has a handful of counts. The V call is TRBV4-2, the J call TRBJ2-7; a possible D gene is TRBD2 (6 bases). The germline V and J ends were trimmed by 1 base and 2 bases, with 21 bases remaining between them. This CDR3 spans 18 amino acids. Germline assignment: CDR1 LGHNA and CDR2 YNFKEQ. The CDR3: CASSQGIGTAAQPYEQYF. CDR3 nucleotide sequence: TGTGCCAGCAGCCAAGGTATCGGGACTGCTGCCCAACCCTACGAGCAGTACTTC.

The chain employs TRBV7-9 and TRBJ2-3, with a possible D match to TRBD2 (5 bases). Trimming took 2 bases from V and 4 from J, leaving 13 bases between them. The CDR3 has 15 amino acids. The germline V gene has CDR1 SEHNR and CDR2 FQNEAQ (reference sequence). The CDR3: CASSLNGNAADTQYF. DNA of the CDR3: TGTGCCAGCAGCTTAAACGGGAACGCGGCAGATACGCAGTATTTT. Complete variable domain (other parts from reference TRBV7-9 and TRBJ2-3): DTGVSQNPRHKITKRGQNVTFRCDPISEHNRLYWYRQTLGQGPEFLTYFQNEAQLEKSRLLSDRFSAERPKGSFSTLEIQRTEQGDSAMYLCASSLNGNAADTQYFGPGTRLTVL.

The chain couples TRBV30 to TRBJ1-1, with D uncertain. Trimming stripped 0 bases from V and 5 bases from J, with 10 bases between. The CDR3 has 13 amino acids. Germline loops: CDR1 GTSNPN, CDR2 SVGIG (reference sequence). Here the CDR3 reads CAWSVRSRTEAFF. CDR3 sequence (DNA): TGTGCCTGGAGTGTACGCAGTAGGACTGAAGCTTTCTTT. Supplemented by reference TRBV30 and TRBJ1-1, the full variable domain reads SQTIHQWPATLVQPVGSPLSLECTVEGTSNPNLYWYRQAAGRGLQLLFYSVGIGQISSEVPQNLSASRPQDRQFILSSKKLLLSDSGFYLCAWSVRSRTEAFFGQGTRLTVV.

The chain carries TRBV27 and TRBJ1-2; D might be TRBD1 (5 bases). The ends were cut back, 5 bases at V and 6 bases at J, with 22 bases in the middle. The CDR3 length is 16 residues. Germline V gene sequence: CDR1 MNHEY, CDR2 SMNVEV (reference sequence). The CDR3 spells CASSARDSGGMNGYTF. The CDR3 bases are TGTGCCAGCAGTGCCCGGGACTCCGGGGGGATGAATGGCTACACCTTC.

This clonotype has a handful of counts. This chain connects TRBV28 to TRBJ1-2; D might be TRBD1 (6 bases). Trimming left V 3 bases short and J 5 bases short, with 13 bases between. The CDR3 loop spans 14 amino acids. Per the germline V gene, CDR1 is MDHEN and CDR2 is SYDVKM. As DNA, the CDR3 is TGTGCCAGCAGTTTGTGGTGGACAGAATATGGCTACACCTTC. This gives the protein CASSLWWTEYGYTF.

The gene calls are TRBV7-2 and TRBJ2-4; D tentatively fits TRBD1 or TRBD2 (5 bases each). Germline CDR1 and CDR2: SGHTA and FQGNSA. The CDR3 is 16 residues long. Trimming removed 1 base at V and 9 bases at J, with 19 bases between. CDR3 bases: TGTGCCAGCAGCTTAGGGCCTGGTGGTACTGGGGGCATTCAGTACTTC. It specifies CASSLGPGGTGGIQYF.

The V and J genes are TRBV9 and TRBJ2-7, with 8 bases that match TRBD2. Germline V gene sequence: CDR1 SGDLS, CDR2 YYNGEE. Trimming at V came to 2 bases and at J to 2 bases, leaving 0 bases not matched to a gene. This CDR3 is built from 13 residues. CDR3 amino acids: CASSVGLAYEQYF. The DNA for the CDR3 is TGTGCCAGCAGCGTGGGACTAGCCTACGAGCAGTACTTC. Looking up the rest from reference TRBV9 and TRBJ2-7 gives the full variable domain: DSGVTQTPKHLITATGQRVTLRCSPRSGDLSVYWYQQSLDQGLQFLIQYYNGEERAKGNILERFSAQQFPDLHSELNLSSLELGDSALYFCASSVGLAYEQYFGPGTRLTVT.

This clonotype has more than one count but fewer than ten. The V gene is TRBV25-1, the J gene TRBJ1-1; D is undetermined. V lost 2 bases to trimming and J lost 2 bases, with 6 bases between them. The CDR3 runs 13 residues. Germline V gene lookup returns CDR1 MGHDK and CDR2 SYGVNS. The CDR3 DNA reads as TGTGCCAGCAGTGAACCAGGCAACACTGAAGCTTTCTTT. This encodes CASSEPGNTEAFF.

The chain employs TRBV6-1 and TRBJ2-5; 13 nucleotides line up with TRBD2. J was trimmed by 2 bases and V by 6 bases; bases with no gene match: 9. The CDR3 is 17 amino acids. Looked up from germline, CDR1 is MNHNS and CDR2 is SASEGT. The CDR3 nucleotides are TGTGCCAGCAGCCTCGGACTAGCGGGAGTGAAGCAAGAGACCCAGTACTTC. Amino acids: CASSLGLAGVKQETQYF.